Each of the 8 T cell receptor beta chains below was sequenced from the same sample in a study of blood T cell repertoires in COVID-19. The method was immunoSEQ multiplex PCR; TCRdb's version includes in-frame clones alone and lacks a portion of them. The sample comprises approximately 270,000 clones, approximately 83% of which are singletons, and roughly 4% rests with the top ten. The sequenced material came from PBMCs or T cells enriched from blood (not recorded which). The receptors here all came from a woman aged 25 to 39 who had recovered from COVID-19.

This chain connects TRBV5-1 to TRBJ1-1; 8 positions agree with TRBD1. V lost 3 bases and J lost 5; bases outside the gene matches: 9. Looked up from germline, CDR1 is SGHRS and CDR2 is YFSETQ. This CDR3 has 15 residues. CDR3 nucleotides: TGCGCCAGCAGCTGGGACAGGCCCCCGAGTACTGAAGCTTTCTTT. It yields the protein CASSWDRPPSTEAFF.

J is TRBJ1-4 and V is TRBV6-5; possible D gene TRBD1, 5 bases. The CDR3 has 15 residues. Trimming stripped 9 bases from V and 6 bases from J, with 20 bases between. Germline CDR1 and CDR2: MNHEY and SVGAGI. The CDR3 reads CASLGGSVGHEKLFF. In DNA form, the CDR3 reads TGTGCCAGTCTCGGGGGTTCGGTGGGACATGAAAAACTGTTTTTT.

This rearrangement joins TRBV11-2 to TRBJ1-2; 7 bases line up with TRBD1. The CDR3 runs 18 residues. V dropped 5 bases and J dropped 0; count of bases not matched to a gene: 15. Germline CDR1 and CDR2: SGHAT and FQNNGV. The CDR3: CASSPIGTAIRANYGYTF. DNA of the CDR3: TGTGCCAGCAGCCCCATTGGGACAGCAATTAGGGCTAACTATGGCTACACCTTC.

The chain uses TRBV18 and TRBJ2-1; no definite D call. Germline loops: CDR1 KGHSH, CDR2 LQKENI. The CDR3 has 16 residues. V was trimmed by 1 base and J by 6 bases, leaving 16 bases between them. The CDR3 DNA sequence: TGTGCCAGCTCACCACTTTCAATAATCACTGGCAATGAGCAGTTCTTC. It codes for CASSPLSIITGNEQFF.

For the CDR3, the DNA is TGTGCCAGCAGCTTAGCACTAGACGTGGAGACCCAGTACTTC. Residues: CASSLALDVETQYF. The chain has TRBV7-9 and TRBJ2-5; weak D call: TRBD2 (5 bases). Germline CDR1 SEHNR, CDR2 FQNEAQ (reference sequence). The V end lost 0 bases, the J end lost 5 bases, and 10 bases lay between the germline ends. This CDR3 has 14 residues.

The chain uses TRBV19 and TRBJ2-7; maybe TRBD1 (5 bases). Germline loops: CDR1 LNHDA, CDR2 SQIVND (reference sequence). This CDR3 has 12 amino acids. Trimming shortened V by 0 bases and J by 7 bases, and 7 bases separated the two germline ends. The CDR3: CASSIDRQEQYF. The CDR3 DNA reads TGTGCCAGTAGTATAGACAGACAGGAGCAGTACTTC.

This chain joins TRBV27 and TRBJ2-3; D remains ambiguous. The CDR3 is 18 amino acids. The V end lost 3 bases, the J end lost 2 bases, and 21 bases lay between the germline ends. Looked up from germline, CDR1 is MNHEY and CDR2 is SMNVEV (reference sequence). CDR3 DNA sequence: TGTGCCAGCAGTTTCTCCCTATGGAGTAGGAATCCCACAGATACGCAGTATTTT. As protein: CASSFSLWSRNPTDTQYF.

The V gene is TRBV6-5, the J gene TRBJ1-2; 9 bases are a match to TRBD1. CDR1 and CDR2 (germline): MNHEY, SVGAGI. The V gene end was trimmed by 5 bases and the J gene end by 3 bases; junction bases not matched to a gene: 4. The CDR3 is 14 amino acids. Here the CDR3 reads CASSNRGRDYGYTF. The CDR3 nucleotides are TGTGCCAGCAGTAACAGGGGGCGGGACTATGGCTACACCTTC.